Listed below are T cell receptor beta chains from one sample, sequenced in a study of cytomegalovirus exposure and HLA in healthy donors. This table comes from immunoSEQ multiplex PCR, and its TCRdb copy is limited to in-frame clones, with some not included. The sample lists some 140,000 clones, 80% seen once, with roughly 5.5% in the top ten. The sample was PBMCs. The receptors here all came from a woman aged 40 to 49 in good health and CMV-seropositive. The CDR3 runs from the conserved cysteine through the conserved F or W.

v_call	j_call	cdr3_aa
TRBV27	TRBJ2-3	CASSSSLAGGPSTDTQYF
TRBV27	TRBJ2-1	CASSSDRTLYNEQFF
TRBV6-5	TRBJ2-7	CASSYSGTGNYEQYF
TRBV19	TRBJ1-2	CASRPAGFLYGYTF
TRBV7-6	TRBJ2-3	CASSPLNGVSFADTQYF
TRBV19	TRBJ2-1	CASSARAGGLMDEQFF
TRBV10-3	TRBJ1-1	CAISHRETGTEAFF
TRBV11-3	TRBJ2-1	CASSLDWYREGLNEQFF
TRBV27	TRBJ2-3	CASSLLAGVATDTQYF
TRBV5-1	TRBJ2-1	CASSPRAGAYNEQFF
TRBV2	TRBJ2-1	CASKGQGLVGEQFF
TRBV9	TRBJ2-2	CASSADGGGPGTGELFF
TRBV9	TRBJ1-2	CASSVVAVQSFNYGYTF
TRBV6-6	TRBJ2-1	CASRLEVSSYNEQFF
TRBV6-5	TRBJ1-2	CASSPSGTTAREGTF
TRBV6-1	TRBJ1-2	CASSLTVNYGYTF
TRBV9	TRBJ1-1	CASSVRTSNTEAFF
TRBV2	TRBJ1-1	CASRRGGSMNTEAFF
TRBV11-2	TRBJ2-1	CASSHKPYNEQFF
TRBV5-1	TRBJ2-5	CASSLSAQGRWIQETQYF
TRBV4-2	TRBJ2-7	CASSQDRGLRGPYEQYF
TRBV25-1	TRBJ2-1	CASSALAGGEFF
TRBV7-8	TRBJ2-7	CASSHGTAYEQYF
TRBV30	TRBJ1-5	CALSETVSNQPQHF
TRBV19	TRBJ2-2	CASSPNGLAENTGELFF
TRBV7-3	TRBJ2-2	CASSAAGESGELFF
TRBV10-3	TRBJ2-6	CATLDRSGANVLTF
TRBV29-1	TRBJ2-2	CSVGRGLTGELFF
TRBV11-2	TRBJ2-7	CASSLGRQPHEQYF
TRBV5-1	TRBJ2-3	CASSLDAGGTQYF
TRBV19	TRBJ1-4	CASSHVGGIEKLFF
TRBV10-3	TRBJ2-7	CAIRSPGTGGEQYF
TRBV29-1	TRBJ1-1	CSTDRSGTEAFF
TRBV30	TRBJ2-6	CAWALDSSGANVLTF
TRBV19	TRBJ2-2	CASSIERVTSSPGELFF
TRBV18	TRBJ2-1	CASCLASGSSYNEQFF
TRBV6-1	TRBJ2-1	CASSEWALAENNEQFF
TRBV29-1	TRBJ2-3	CSVEKTGWTDTQYF
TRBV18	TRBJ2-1	CASSPAGDSGRSNEQFF
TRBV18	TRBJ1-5	CASSPSLSQPQHF
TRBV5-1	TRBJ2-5	CASSLGSTSGQETQYF
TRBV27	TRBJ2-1	CASSSQGGFNNEQFF